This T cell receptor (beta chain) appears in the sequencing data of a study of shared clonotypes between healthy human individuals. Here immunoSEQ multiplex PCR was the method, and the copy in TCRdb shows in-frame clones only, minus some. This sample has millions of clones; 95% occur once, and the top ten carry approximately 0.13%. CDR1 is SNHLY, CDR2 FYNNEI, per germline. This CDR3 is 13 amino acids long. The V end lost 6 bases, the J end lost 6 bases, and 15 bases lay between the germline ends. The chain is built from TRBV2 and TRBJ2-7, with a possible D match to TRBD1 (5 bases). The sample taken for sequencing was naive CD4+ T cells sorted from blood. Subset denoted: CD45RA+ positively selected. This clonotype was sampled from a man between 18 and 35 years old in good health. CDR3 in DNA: TGTGCCAGCAGGGACACCGCGGTAGGCGAGCAGTACTTC. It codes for CASRDTAVGEQYF.